A selection of T cell receptor beta chains follows, all from one sample in a study of Ad26.COV2.S vaccination and SARS-CoV-2 variants. TCRdb's copy holds only in-frame clones and misses some; the assay was immunoSEQ multiplex PCR. The sample shows approximately 360,000 clones, under 90% of them seen only once. Here the sequenced sample was peripheral blood, taken in a trial of Ad26.COV2.S vaccine versus placebo. The receptors come from a person aged 18-65 years who received the Ad26.COV2.S COVID-19 vaccine or a placebo. The CDR3 runs from the conserved cysteine through the conserved F or W. D genes are given only for firm matches. For some rows the clone size is stated as once, few or many, or as a class when expanded; others skip it.

NA	TRBV18	TRBJ1-2	NA	TGTGCCAGCTCAGGCACAGGGAACTATGGCTACACCTTC	CASSGTGNYGYTF
NA	TRBV7-9	TRBJ1-2	NA	TGTGCCAGCAGCTTGCGGGACCCGAGGGGCTACACCTTC	CASSLRDPRGYTF
NA	TRBV5-1	TRBJ1-4	TRBD1	TGCGCCAGCAGCTTTGACAGGGAAGGGAAAAAACTGTTTTTT	CASSFDREGKKLFF
NA	TRBV7-9	TRBJ2-5	TRBD1	TGTGCCAGCAGCCCGACAGGGGAGACCCAGTACTTC	CASSPTGETQYF
NA	TRBV5-4	TRBJ1-2	TRBD1	TGTGCCAGCAGCCTCAGGACAGGGACTGGCTACACCTTC	CASSLRTGTGYTF
NA	TRBV18	TRBJ2-7	TRBD1	TGTGCCAGCTCAGGAGGATTCGCGGGACAGGGGACCTACGAGCAGTACTTC	CASSGGFAGQGTYEQYF
once	TRBV7-2	TRBJ2-5	TRBD2	TGTGCCAGCAGCTTGGGACTAGCGGGAGTAGAGACCCAGTACTTC	CASSLGLAGVETQYF
NA	TRBV7-2	TRBJ2-5	TRBD2	TGTGCCAGCAGCTTACGACTAGCGGGGGCCGAGGGGACCCAGTACTTC	CASSLRLAGAEGTQYF
NA	TRBV5-6	TRBJ1-2	NA	TGTGCCAGCAGCTTGGCAGGAAATCCTGGCTACACCTTC	CASSLAGNPGYTF
NA	TRBV11-2	TRBJ1-1	TRBD1	TGTGCCAGCAGCGCACAGACAGGGGTTGGCACTGAAGCTTTCTTT	CASSAQTGVGTEAFF
NA	TRBV27	TRBJ1-2	NA	TGTGCCAGCAGTCGGGGGGCGAGATATGGCTACACCTTC	CASSRGARYGYTF
NA	TRBV3-1/TRBV3-2	TRBJ1-1	NA	TGTGCCAGCAGCCACCTTACCCCAACCACTGAAGCTTTCTTT	CASSHLTPTTEAFF
once	TRBV11-1	TRBJ2-5	TRBD2	TGTGCCAGCAGCTTACGGTCGACTAGCCTGGAGACCCAGTACTTC	CASSLRSTSLETQYF
NA	TRBV12-3/TRBV12-4	TRBJ2-7	NA	TGTGCCAGCACTTTAAGTACTAGCTACGAGCAGTACTTC	CASTLSTSYEQYF